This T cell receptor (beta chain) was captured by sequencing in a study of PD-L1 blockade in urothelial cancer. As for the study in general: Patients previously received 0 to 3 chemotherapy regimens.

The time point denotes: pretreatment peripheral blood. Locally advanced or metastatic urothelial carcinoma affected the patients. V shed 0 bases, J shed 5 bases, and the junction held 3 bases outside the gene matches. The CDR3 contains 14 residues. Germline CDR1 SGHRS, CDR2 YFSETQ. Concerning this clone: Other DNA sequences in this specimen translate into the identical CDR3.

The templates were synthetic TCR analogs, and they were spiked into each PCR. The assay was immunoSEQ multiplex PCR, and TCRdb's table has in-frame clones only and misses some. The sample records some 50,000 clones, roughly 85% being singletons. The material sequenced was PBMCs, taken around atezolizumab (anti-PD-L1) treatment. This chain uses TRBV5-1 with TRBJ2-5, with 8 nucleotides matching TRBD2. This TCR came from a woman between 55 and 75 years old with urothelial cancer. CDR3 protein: CASSLAGGRETQYF. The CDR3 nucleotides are TGCGCCAGCAGCTTGGCGGGAGGGAGGGAGACCCAGTACTTC.